The 8 T cell receptor beta chains presented below share a single source sample, sequenced in a study of PD-1 blockade in classical Hodgkin lymphoma. Repertoires were generated with immunoSEQ multiplex PCR, while TCRdb's copy carries only in-frame clones and drops some. The sample has around 25,000 clones; less than 75% are singletons. This sample's time point: cycle 4 day 1 (C4D1), after about 6 weeks of nivolumab. Patients all relapsed after autologous stem cell transplantation, and there was variation in brentuximab vedotin exposure. Sequencing was performed on peripheral blood mononuclear cells (PBMCs), taken before the fourth cycle of nivolumab. The receptors derive from a human donor with classical Hodgkin lymphoma.

The chain employs TRBV5-1 and TRBJ2-7; D may be TRBD1 or TRBD2 (6 bases each). Per the germline V gene, CDR1 is SGHRS and CDR2 is YFSETQ. The V gene lost 2 bases and the J gene lost 3 bases, with 15 bases spanning the gap. CDR3 length: 15 residues. The CDR3 DNA follows: TGCGCCAGCAGCTTATTAGGAGGGGGAGGCTACGAGCAGTACTTC. Translated: CASSLLGGGGYEQYF.

The chain couples TRBV4-3 to TRBJ1-3, with D uncertain. This CDR3 contains 15 residues. V was shortened by 0 bases and J by 0 bases, with 6 bases between the two germline ends. The germline CDR1 and CDR2 sequences are LGHNA and YSLEER. CDR3 protein: CASSQDVSSGNTIYF. The CDR3 DNA is TGCGCCAGCAGCCAAGACGTAAGCTCTGGAAACACCATATATTTT.

The CDR3 is CASSQSGTGFNGYTF. The CDR3 DNA reads as TGCGCCAGCAGCCAGAGTGGGACAGGGTTTAATGGCTACACCTTC. The genes are TRBV4-3 and TRBJ1-2; 9 bases are a match to TRBD1. Trimming at V came to 3 bases and at J to 6 bases, leaving 8 bases not matched to a gene. The CDR3 length is 15 residues. Germline V gene sequence: CDR1 LGHNA, CDR2 YSLEER.

The V gene is TRBV7-2, the J gene TRBJ2-1; TRBD2 matches 10 bases. Germline V gene sequence: CDR1 SGHTA, CDR2 FQGNSA. The CDR3 spans 15 residues. The junction had 4 bases not matched to a gene; V was cut back by 4 bases and J by 4 bases. The CDR3 DNA is TGTGCCAGCAGCTCCAGCGGGGGGGGTTACAATGAGCAGTTCTTC. As protein: CASSSSGGGYNEQFF.

This chain connects TRBV28 to TRBJ1-1; D is unclear. This CDR3 region has 15 residues. Trimming removed 2 bases at V and 11 bases at J, with 21 bases between. Germline CDR1 reads MDHEN; CDR2 reads SYDVKM. Here the CDR3 DNA reads TGTGCCAGCAGTTTACAGTCGAGTAGTGGCGGATCCGCTTTCTTT. It codes for CASSLQSSSGGSAFF.

V is TRBV6-1 and J is TRBJ2-7; 9 bases align to TRBD1. The CDR3 length is 14 residues. Germline CDR1 and CDR2: MNHNS and SASEGT. V lost 6 bases to trimming and J lost 3 bases; unmatched junction nucleotides: 6. The CDR3 loop reads CASRRGQGNYEQYF. The DNA for the CDR3 is TGTGCCAGCAGGCGAGGACAGGGGAACTACGAGCAGTACTTC.

This chain uses TRBV5-1 with TRBJ2-7; D tentatively fits TRBD1 or TRBD2 (5 bases each). The germline V gene has CDR1 SGHRS and CDR2 YFSETQ. The CDR3 is 13 amino acids. V was clipped by 0 bases and J by 4 bases, with 8 bases between them. CDR3 loop: CASSLVWGYEQYF. DNA of the CDR3: TGCGCCAGCAGCTTGGTATGGGGGTACGAGCAGTACTTC. Combining the CDR3 with reference TRBV5-1 and TRBJ2-7 gives the whole variable domain KAGVTQTPRYLIKTRGQQVTLSCSPISGHRSVSWYQQTPGQGLQFLFEYFSETQRNKGNFPGRFSGRQFSNSRSEMNVSTLELGDSALYLCASSLVWGYEQYFGPGTRLTVT.

The V call is TRBV11-2, the J call TRBJ2-7; possibly TRBD2 for D (5 bases). Per germline, CDR1 SGHAT and CDR2 FQNNGV. The CDR3 length is 16 residues. The V end was cut by 0 bases, the J end by 5 bases, with 17 bases between. The CDR3 region is CASSLDGRTGFHEQYF. CDR3 DNA: TGTGCCAGCAGCTTAGATGGAAGGACGGGATTCCACGAGCAGTACTTC.